This T cell receptor beta chain appears in the sequencing data of a study of shared clonotypes between healthy human individuals (dated by TCRdb to between 2020 and 2021). Regarding the research as a whole: A couple of women and three men aged 18 to 49 years were included in the cohort. To estimate repertoire size and how much clonotype sharing occurs between individuals, the study deeply sequenced the blood TCR repertoires of about 5 healthy adults. For each donor, CD4 naive and CD4 memory were each run on three plates, CD8 naive on two plates, and CD8 memory on one plate. Per donor, leukapheresis produced somewhere between about 0.94 and 9.5 billion PBMCs. Libraries were prepared and TCR repertoires were sequenced by different laboratories using diverse techniques, in order to increase sequencing depth and limit assay-specific biases.

Using the deep immunoSEQ assay, multiplex PCR amplified TCR CDR3 regions from genomic DNA. Extracted genomic DNA from each cell subset was spread evenly across all wells of several immunoSEQ 96-well plates, with each plate serving as a replicate. For sorted subsets, around 200 ng genomic DNA, equal to 30,000 to 35,000 T cell genomes, was loaded into each replicate PCR. Purified libraries were quantified with a Qubit 3.0 fluorometer, sized on a Bioanalyzer 2100, and re-quantified with the KAPA Library Quantification kit. Every immunoSEQ 96-well plate was sequenced on a dedicated single-read 150-cycle Illumina NextSeq 550 flow cell. In the original analysis: The immunoSEQ output contained only junctional sequences without quality scores, so filtering could not match that applied to full-length reads. To assign V/J genes and CDR3, sequences were annotated against IMGT germline references using PyIR, a Python wrapper for IgBLAST v1.9. Reads with weak V/J assignments (E-value above 1e-6), missing CDR3, stop codons, out-of-frame junctions, or ambiguous translated residues were removed. V3J clonotypes were defined by identical inferred V gene, J gene, and CDR3 amino acid sequence. The percentage overlap between two repertoires was calculated by dividing the number of shared unique clonotypes by the size of the smaller repertoire. Three approaches were used to assess repertoire richness: RTK rarefaction, the Chao1 estimator, and Recon v2.1 estimates of unobserved clonotypes. For all TCRbeta clonotypes obtained by the gDNA method from a handful of donors, generation probabilities were computed with OLGA. The clones in this table, taken by TCRdb from immuneACCESS, are in-frame only. Not every clone is retained; where verified, under half of the shortfall comes from an unresolved V gene, and the cause of the rest is unknown. V, J and clone size are those of that table, while D and trimming were read from the DNA. This sample has roughly 660,000 clones in its table, and less than 95% of those were observed once. The ten most abundant clones make up around a third of the sample.

Including the terminal cysteine and phenylalanine, the CDR3 comprises 14 residues. Left in the record is the CDR3 DNA by itself, 42 bases read in frame from the first base. Taken from the germline V gene (reference sequence), the CDR1 and CDR2 loops are LNHDA and SQIVND. Relative to germline, V is 3 bases shorter and J is 5 bases shorter, with 14 bases between their ends. Remarks on this clone: Its antigen is not yet known. No per-base quality is available; no much larger clone lies one base away.

Broader findings and caveats from the paper: Because the study included a small number of donors, the genetic and exposure-history diversity represented was limited. Larger estimated clonotype richness was generally found for naive subsets than for memory subsets. Across several donors, about 4.5% of naive CD4, more than 3% of naive CD8, about 2.3% of memory CD4, and about 0.4% of memory CD8 clonotypes were shared. Pairwise subsampling indicated that sequencing depth was expected to affect the degree of clonotype sharing among donors. Only blood was sampled, and tissue TCR repertoires likely differ from those in blood. Even with the large sequencing depth, rarefaction of the sorted-subset datasets indicated that sequencing was incomplete. Compared with non-shared clonotypes, clonotypes shared by all four sorted-subset donors had higher generation probabilities.

Healthy HIV-negative adults with no recently reported acute infections or vaccinations were included as donors. Only Caucasian adults living in Nashville, Tennessee, USA were represented among the donors. CD8 memory samples were composed of magnetically selected CD45RO+ cells combined with CCR7-negative CD45RA+ effector memory (TemRA) cells. Blood was obtained by leukapheresis, after which PBMCs were separated by Ficoll-Histopaque density gradient centrifugation and cryopreserved in liquid nitrogen vapor phase. Analytical flow cytometry was used to check the purity and quantity of each magnetically sorted T cell population. Genomic DNA was isolated from each sorted fraction and quantified by UV absorbance on a Nanodrop 2000c.

The receptor chain draws on TRBV19 and TRBJ2-7; the D gene is possibly TRBD1 or TRBD2, with 5 bases matching each. This sequence was found in a man younger than 30 in good health. Some clones in this sample may be carry-over from other donors' samples. The sequencing sample was made of memory CD8+ T cells from PBMCs. Explained via the paper, the cell subset or site label denotes: CD45RO+ cells pooled with CCR7-negative TemRA cells. The sequenced DNA: TGTGCCAGTAGTATTCGGACCCGGGGCGACGAGCAGTACTTC. It specifies CASSIRTRGDEQYF.